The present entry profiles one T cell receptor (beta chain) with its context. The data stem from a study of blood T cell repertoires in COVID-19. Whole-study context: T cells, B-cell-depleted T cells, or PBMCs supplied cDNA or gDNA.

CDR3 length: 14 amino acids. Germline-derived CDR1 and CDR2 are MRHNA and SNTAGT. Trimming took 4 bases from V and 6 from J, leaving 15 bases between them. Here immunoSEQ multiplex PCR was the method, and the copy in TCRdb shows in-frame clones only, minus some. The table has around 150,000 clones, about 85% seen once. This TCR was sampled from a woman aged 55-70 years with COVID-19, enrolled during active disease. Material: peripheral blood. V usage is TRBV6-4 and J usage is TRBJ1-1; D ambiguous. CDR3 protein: CASSVGLGSSEAFF. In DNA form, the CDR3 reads TGTGCCAGCAGTGTGGGGTTAGGGAGCTCTGAAGCTTTCTTT.